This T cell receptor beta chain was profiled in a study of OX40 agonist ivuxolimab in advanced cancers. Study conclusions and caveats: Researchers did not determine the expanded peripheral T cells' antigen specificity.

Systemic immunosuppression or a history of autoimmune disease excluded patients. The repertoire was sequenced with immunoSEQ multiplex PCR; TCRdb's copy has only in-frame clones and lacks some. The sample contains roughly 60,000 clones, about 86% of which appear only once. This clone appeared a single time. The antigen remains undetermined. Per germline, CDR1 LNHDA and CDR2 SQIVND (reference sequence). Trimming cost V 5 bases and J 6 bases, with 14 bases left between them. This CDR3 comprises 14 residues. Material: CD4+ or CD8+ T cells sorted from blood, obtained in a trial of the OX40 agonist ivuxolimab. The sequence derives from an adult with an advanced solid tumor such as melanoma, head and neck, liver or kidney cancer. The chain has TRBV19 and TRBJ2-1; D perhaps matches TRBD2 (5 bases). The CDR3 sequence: CASSERPTGNEQFF. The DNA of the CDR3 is TGTGCCAGTAGTGAGCGGCCGACGGGCAATGAGCAGTTCTTC.